This T cell receptor (beta chain) was profiled in a study of T cell responses to AZD1222 COVID-19 vaccine. Comment on this clone: Its antigen is undetermined.

Study-wide results and limits: No day 14 peak samples; only post-peak repertoires were characterized. A mostly white British donor set with more females was recruited, and clonal diversity was possibly underestimated. Spike-specific TCR repertoires showed rising breadth and depth after two AZD1222 doses.

The CDR3 loop spans 13 amino acids. Germline assignment: CDR1 SGHRS and CDR2 YFSETQ. V lost 1 base and J lost 5, with 10 bases in between. Libraries were prepared by immunoSEQ multiplex PCR; TCRdb keeps only in-frame clonotypes and omits some of them. The table records roughly 100,000 clones, 85% to 90% of them present only once. The starting material was peripheral blood, obtained on day 0 of AZD1222 vaccination. The origin of this receptor is an adult in good health. The V gene is TRBV5-1, the J gene TRBJ2-7, with D perhaps matching TRBD1 or TRBD2 (5 bases each). CDR3 DNA sequence: TGCGCCAGCAGCTTGCCAGGGAGCGACGAGCAGTACTTC. The encoded protein is CASSLPGSDEQYF.